A selection of T cell receptor beta chains follows, all from one sample in a study of T cell responses to AZD1222 COVID-19 vaccine. Libraries were prepared by immunoSEQ multiplex PCR; TCRdb keeps only in-frame clonotypes and omits some of them. The sample yields roughly 70,000 clones, 89% seen once. The source material was peripheral blood, sampled 28 days after the second AZD1222 dose. All receptors come from an adult who received the AZD1222 COVID-19 vaccine. Each CDR3 is given with its conserved first and last residue. A D gene is named only where the DNA matches it firmly. A row's size may be missing; if present it is once, few, many or a size class.

d_call | cdr3_length | j_call | v_call | clone_size | cdr3_nt | cdr3_aa
- | 15 | TRBJ1-5 | TRBV19 | - | TGTGCCAGTAGCCTAGGCGGGGCCGGGAATCAGCCCCAGCATTTT | CASSLGGAGNQPQHF
TRBD1 | 17 | TRBJ2-6 | TRBV10-2 | - | TGCGCCGGATCTGGGCGGACAGGCCTTTCTGGGGCCAACGTCCTGACTTTC | CAGSGRTGLSGANVLTF
- | 12 | TRBJ2-7 | TRBV5-5 | - | TGTGCCAGCAGCTTGGGGGCCACGGAGCAGTACTTC | CASSLGATEQYF
TRBD1 | 16 | TRBJ1-1 | TRBV2 | - | TGTGCCAGCAGTGAAGCATTGCGGACAGGGAACACTGAAGCTTTCTTT | CASSEALRTGNTEAFF
TRBD2 | 17 | TRBJ2-5 | TRBV19 | - | TGTGCCAGTAGTATAGTAACGGGACTAGCGAAGAGGGAGACCCAGTACTTC | CASSIVTGLAKRETQYF
- | 12 | TRBJ2-3 | TRBV5-4 | - | TGTGCCAGCAGCTTGGATATTAGCTCGCAGTATTTT | CASSLDISSQYF
- | 14 | TRBJ2-7 | TRBV19 | - | TGTGCCAGTAGTATCCCAGGGGGAGGATACGAGCAGTACTTC | CASSIPGGGYEQYF
- | 15 | TRBJ1-1 | TRBV6-5 | - | TGTGCCAGCAGTTACTGGGGAGGGGGAGAGACTGAAGCTTTCTTT | CASSYWGGGETEAFF
- | 15 | TRBJ2-2 | TRBV19 | - | TGTGCCAGTAGGCCTTTGGGGGGGCCCACCGGGGAGCTGTTTTTT | CASRPLGGPTGELFF
- | 14 | TRBJ2-7 | TRBV11-1 | - | TGTGCCAGCAGCTTAGACACCAAGACCTACGAGCAGTACTTC | CASSLDTKTYEQYF
- | 16 | TRBJ2-3 | TRBV7-2 | - | TGTGCCAGCAGCGAGGGGACACCCATTTCTTTAAGTACGCAGTATTTT | CASSEGTPISLSTQYF
TRBD1 | 15 | TRBJ1-6 | TRBV9 | - | TGTGCCAGCAGCGCACCCGGGACAGGCGATTCACCCCTCCACTTT | CASSAPGTGDSPLHF
TRBD1 | 17 | TRBJ1-5 | TRBV4-1 | - | TGCGCCAGCAGCCAAGGCCCTGACAGGGCGCACAATCAGCCCCAGCATTTT | CASSQGPDRAHNQPQHF
- | 8 | TRBJ1-2 | TRBV29-1 | - | TGCAGCGTGGATGGCTACACCTTC | CSVDGYTF
TRBD2 | 18 | TRBJ2-1 | TRBV10-3 | - | TGTGCCATCAGTGTCTCCGGGACTAGCGGGAGTTTCAGCAATGAGCAGTTCTTC | CAISVSGTSGSFSNEQFF
- | 15 | TRBJ2-1 | TRBV27 | - | TGTGCCAGCAGCAAGGGGGACCCCTCCTACAATGAGCAGTTCTTC | CASSKGDPSYNEQFF
- | 18 | TRBJ2-3 | TRBV7-3 | - | TGTGCCAGCAGCTTAAGGCGGAGGTACGGGGGAAGCACAGATACGCAGTATTTT | CASSLRRRYGGSTDTQYF
- | 14 | TRBJ2-5 | TRBV15 | - | TGTGCCACCAGCAGAGCCCAGAACCAAGAGACCCAGTACTTC | CATSRAQNQETQYF
TRBD2 | 15 | TRBJ2-2 | TRBV19 | - | TGTGCCAGTAGTCCTAGCGGGAGGTCTAGCGGGGAGCTGTTTTTT | CASSPSGRSSGELFF
- | 14 | TRBJ1-2 | TRBV30 | - | TGTGCCTGGGCTTTGACCCCCGGGCAGGGAGGCTACACCTTC | CAWALTPGQGGYTF
TRBD1 | 14 | TRBJ2-5 | TRBV2 | - | TGTGCCAGCAAGGGGGACAGGGGCCGAGAGACCCAGTACTTC | CASKGDRGRETQYF
TRBD2 | 15 | TRBJ2-2 | TRBV13 | - | TGTGCCAGCAGCTTTACTAGCGTAGGGTCCGGGGAGCTGTTTTTT | CASSFTSVGSGELFF
- | 15 | TRBJ1-2 | TRBV3-1/TRBV3-2 | - | TGTGCCAGCACCCCAGAGCAGGGAAGAGACTATGGCTACACCTTC | CASTPEQGRDYGYTF
- | 15 | TRBJ1-2 | TRBV6-2/TRBV6-3 | - | TGTGCCAGCAGTTACGTGACACAATTACCCTATGGCTACACCTTC | CASSYVTQLPYGYTF
TRBD1 | 14 | TRBJ1-1 | TRBV5-1 | once | TGCGCCAGCAGCTGGGGACAGGGTGGGACTGAAGCTTTCTTT | CASSWGQGGTEAFF
TRBD2 | 16 | TRBJ2-1 | TRBV19 | few | TGTGCCACCCTTAAGGGCCCGGGACTAGCCGTCGGTGAGCAGTTCTTC | CATLKGPGLAVGEQFF
- | 12 | TRBJ1-1 | TRBV6-5 | few | TGTGCCAGCAGCCTCGTAGGAACTGAAGCTTTCTTT | CASSLVGTEAFF
- | 14 | TRBJ1-4 | TRBV19 | - | TGTGCCAGTAGTCGGTCTCCCGGGAACGAAAAACTGTTTTTT | CASSRSPGNEKLFF
- | 18 | TRBJ2-1 | TRBV5-5 | - | TGTGCCGTCCAGCGGCAGGCCTTCTCCACAAGCTCCTACAATGAGCAGTTCTTC | CAVQRQAFSTSSYNEQFF
- | 18 | TRBJ1-6 | TRBV30 | - | TGTGCCTGGAGCGCCTACCTGGCCCCTAAAACCTATAATTCACCCCTCCACTTT | CAWSAYLAPKTYNSPLHF
TRBD2 | 13 | TRBJ2-2 | TRBV3-1/TRBV3-2 | - | TGTGCCAGCAGCCAGCGGGGGGACGGGGAGCTGTTTTTT | CASSQRGDGELFF
- | 17 | TRBJ2-6 | TRBV9 | once | TGTGCCAGCAGCGTAGACGCGTTCAGCTCTGGGGCCAACGTCCTGACTTTC | CASSVDAFSSGANVLTF
- | 16 | TRBJ1-5 | TRBV19 | - | TGTGCCAGTAGTATCCTTGGACAGTATAGCAATCAGCCCCAGCATTTT | CASSILGQYSNQPQHF